One TCR beta chain is described in this entry. Original handling: Estimates of nucleated cell counts were drawn from the amplification of reference gene primers. The assay was immunoSEQ multiplex PCR, and TCRdb's table has in-frame clones only and misses some. V, J and clone size were drawn from that table, and D and trimming were deduced from the DNA. The data contain about 57,000 clones, approximately 78% of them singletons. The data belong to a study of blood T cell repertoires in COVID-19. The wider study: Material from acute and convalescent COVID-19 was sourced from the United States, Italy and Spain.

CDR3 size: 15 residues. V lost 9 bases to trimming and J lost 10 bases, with 26 bases between them. Germline CDR1 reads SGHRS; CDR2 reads YFSETQ. The material sequenced was PBMCs or T cells enriched from blood (not recorded which). The TCR originated in a woman between 40 and 50 years old with acute COVID-19. The chain combines TRBV5-1 with TRBJ2-1; perhaps TRBD2 as D (7 bases). The CDR3 loop reads CATHSWGGGQEEQFF. The CDR3 DNA follows: TGCGCCACCCATTCCTGGGGAGGGGGGCAAGAGGAGCAGTTCTTC.